A single sample is the source of the 9 T cell receptor beta chains below, sequenced in a study of T cell clonality in common variable immunodeficiency. Notes on the study in general: Fewer deletions and N-nucleotide insertions were reportedly seen in common variable immunodeficiency TCR beta sequences.

Method: immunoSEQ multiplex PCR; TCRdb's copy keeps in-frame clones and lacks some. The data show roughly 23,000 clones, none appearing only once, with approximately 10% held by the ten largest. Their target antigens are unknown. Sequencing was carried out using peripheral blood mononuclear cells. The receptor source for this set is a human donor with common variable immunodeficiency.

There are many counts of this clone. The CDR3 end is not reached by the read, which stops 3 residues before it; the germline J gene fills it in. This chain joins TRBV18 and TRBJ2-5; TRBD2 aligns across 9 bases. The CDR3 runs 16 residues. Germline-derived CDR1 and CDR2 are KGHSH and LQKENI. The J segment lost 0 bases and the V segment lost 2 bases, leaving 4 bases of the junction unmatched. The DNA read from the CDR3 is TGTGCCAGCTCACCAAGGGCTAGCGGGGACCAAGAGACC. Translated: CASSPRASGDQET. From start to end, the CDR3 is CASSPRASGDQETQYF.

This clone appeared a few times. The CDR3 goes on 3 residues after the read ends, and that part is filled in from the germline J gene. The chain joins TRBV7-9 to TRBJ2-7, with 8 nucleotides matching TRBD2. Germline CDR1 is SEHNR and CDR2 is FQNEAQ (reference sequence). The junction had 8 bases not matched to a gene; V was cut back by 5 bases and J by 2 bases. CDR3 length: 15 residues. The sequenced part of the CDR3 DNA is TGTGCCAGCAGCCCCCGGGGGGGGTGGCCCTACGAG. This gives the protein CASSPRGGWPYE. The CDR3 reads in full as CASSPRGGWPYEQYF. Full variable domain (missing parts from reference TRBV7-9 and TRBJ2-7): DTGVSQNPRHKITKRGQNVTFRCDPISEHNRLYWYRQTLGQGPEFLTYFQNEAQLEKSRLLSDRFSAERPKGSFSTLEIQRTEQGDSAMYLCASSPRGGWPYEQYFGPGTRLTVT.

This clone was counted a few times. CDR3 protein: CSARDAAAPSYNEQFF. The CDR3 bases that were read are TGCAGTGCTAGAGATGCCGCGGCACCCTCCTACAATGAG. The chain couples TRBV20-1 to TRBJ2-1; D is uncertain. Coverage ceases 3 residues before the CDR3 finishes, and the germline J gene fills in the end. Deletions cut 0 bases from V and 0 bases from J, with 12 bases between. Germline loops: CDR1 DFQATT, CDR2 SNEGSKA (reference sequence). This CDR3 contains 16 residues.

This clone has a count of ten or more. Read sequence stops 3 residues before the CDR3 end, and the germline J gene provides the missing end. This chain joins TRBV7-9 and TRBJ2-7, with D possibly matching TRBD2 (7 bases). This CDR3 is 15 amino acids long. The germline V gene has CDR1 SEHNR and CDR2 FQNEAQ (reference sequence). The V gene lost 3 bases and the J gene lost 0 bases, with 12 bases spanning the gap. CDR3 DNA, as far as it was read: TGTGCCAGCAGCTTTGCGGGGGCTAGCTCCTACGAG. This codes for CASSFAGASSYE. The whole CDR3 reads CASSFAGASSYEQYF. The whole variable domain, remainder taken from reference TRBV7-9 and TRBJ2-7, is DTGVSQNPRHKITKRGQNVTFRCDPISEHNRLYWYRQTLGQGPEFLTYFQNEAQLEKSRLLSDRFSAERPKGSFSTLEIQRTEQGDSAMYLCASSFAGASSYEQYFGPGTRLTVT.

This clone was detected a few times. The CDR3 spells CASNYGTSGRNEQFF. Partial CDR3 DNA: TGTGCCAGCAACTACGGGACTAGCGGGAGAAATGAG. This chain connects TRBV7-2 to TRBJ2-1; 14 positions match TRBD2. The CDR3 end lies 3 residues beyond the end of the read and is filled in from the germline J gene. The CDR3 runs 15 residues. Germline-derived CDR1 and CDR2 are SGHTA and FQGNSA. J was trimmed by 7 bases and V by 7 bases; bases with no gene match: 6.

This clone was seen a handful of times. The read stops 3 residues short of the end of the CDR3; the missing end is completed from the germline J gene. The chain has TRBV7-9 and TRBJ1-2; possibly TRBD1 for D (6 bases). Germline V lookup: CDR1 SEHNR, CDR2 FQNEAQ (reference sequence). V gave up 11 bases and J gave up 0 bases, with 10 bases separating them. This CDR3 region has 12 residues. The CDR3 bases that were read are TGTGCCGAGGACAGTCCTAACTATGGC. Residues: CAEDSPNYG. The CDR3 as a whole reads CAEDSPNYGYTF.

This clone was detected only a few times. The read stops 3 residues short of the end of the CDR3; the missing end is completed from the germline J gene. The V gene is TRBV6-1, the J gene TRBJ2-7; 8 bases are a match to TRBD2. The J segment lost 1 base and the V segment lost 4 bases, leaving 9 bases of the junction unmatched. Germline CDR1 MNHNS, CDR2 SASEGT. This CDR3 has 16 amino acids. This CDR3 is CASSAMVTSGSYEQYF. The DNA read from the CDR3 is TGTGCCAGCAGTGCAATGGTAACTAGCGGATCCTACGAG.

The table lists this clone with a few counts. Read data end 3 residues before the CDR3 end; the end is taken from the germline J gene. The V gene is TRBV13, the J gene TRBJ2-3; D gene unclear. The CDR3 runs to 15 residues. Per germline, CDR1 PRHDT and CDR2 FYEKMQ (reference sequence). Trimming shortened V by 5 bases and J by 5 bases, and 17 bases separated the two germline ends. Here the CDR3 reads CASSPRVRHGDTQYF. The CDR3 bases that were read are TGTGCCAGCAGCCCTCGCGTTCGACACGGAGATACG.

This clone was seen ten or more times. The read ends 3 residues before the CDR3 terminus; that terminus is restored from the germline J gene. The V call is TRBV19, the J call TRBJ2-3, with TRBD2 matching over 12 bases. Trimming removed 2 bases from V and 6 bases from J; junction bases left unmatched: 6. CDR3 length: 16 amino acids. Germline V gives CDR1 LNHDA, CDR2 SQIVND (reference sequence). The CDR3 region is CASSIQTSGSRDTQYF. The sequenced CDR3 bases are TGTGCCAGTAGTATACAGACTAGCGGGAGTAGGGATACG.